The entry below gives a single T cell receptor (beta chain) sequence along with its context. Its cognate antigen is unknown. These data come from a study of T cell repertoires in cytomegalovirus infection. The junction had 10 bases not matched to a gene; V was cut back by 4 bases and J by 3 bases. This CDR3 has 16 amino acids. Germline assignment: CDR1 SGDLS and CDR2 YYNGEE. Each CDR3 protein gets one entry after TCRdb re-called the reads with MiXCR. The sample lists 300,000 to 400,000 distinct CDR3 sequences; almost 30% were seen once. Findings and limits, study-wide: Cumulated frequencies of public TCR beta families served to identify carriers of CMV plus the relevant HLA.

The J gene is TRBJ2-5, the V gene TRBV9, with 9 bases lining up with TRBD2. The specimen was cultured PBMCs, collected from culture after CMV antigen stimulation. This TCR came from a human donor in good health (CMV status not recorded). Some clones in this sample may be carry-over from other donors' samples. The CDR3 loop is CASSLPSGNYEETQYF. Written as DNA, the CDR3 is TGTGCCAGCAGCCTACCTAGCGGGAACTATGAAGAGACCCAGTACTTC. The whole variable domain, filled in from reference TRBV9 and TRBJ2-5, reads DSGVTQTPKHLITATGQRVTLRCSPRSGDLSVYWYQQSLDQGLQFLIQYYNGEERAKGNILERFSAQQFPDLHSELNLSSLELGDSALYFCASSLPSGNYEETQYFGPGTRLLVL.